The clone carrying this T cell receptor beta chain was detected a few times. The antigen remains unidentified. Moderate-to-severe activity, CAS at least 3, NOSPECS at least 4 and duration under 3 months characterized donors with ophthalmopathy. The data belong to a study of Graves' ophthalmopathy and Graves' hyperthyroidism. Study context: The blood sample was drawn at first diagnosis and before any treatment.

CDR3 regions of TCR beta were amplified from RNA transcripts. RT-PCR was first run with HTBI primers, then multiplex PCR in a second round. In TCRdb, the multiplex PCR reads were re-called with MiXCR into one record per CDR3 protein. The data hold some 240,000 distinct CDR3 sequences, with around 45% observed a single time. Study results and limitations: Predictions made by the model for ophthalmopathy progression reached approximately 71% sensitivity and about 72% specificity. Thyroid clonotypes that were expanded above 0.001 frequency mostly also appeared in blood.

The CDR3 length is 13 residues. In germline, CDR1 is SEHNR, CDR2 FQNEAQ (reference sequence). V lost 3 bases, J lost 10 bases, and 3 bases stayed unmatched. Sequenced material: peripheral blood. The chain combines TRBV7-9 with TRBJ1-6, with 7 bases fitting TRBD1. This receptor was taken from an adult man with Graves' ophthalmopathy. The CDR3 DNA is TGTGCCAGCAGCTTTGACAGGGCCTCACCCCTCCACTTT. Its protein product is CASSFDRASPLHF.